This T cell receptor (beta chain) was identified during a study of identical twins. Regarding the study as a whole: Models underestimated TCR alpha sharing (out-of-frame) in monozygotic twins. Findings came from cross-sectional statistics, without long-term follow-up of donors.

TCRdb re-called the 5' RACE reads through MiXCR, storing one row per CDR3 protein. The sample comprises roughly 1,500,000 distinct CDR3 sequences, around 29% of which are singletons, and about 0.27% rests with the top ten. Germline values: CDR1 ENHRY, CDR2 SYGVKD. Unmatched junction bases numbered 4, after V lost 4 bases and J lost 7 bases. The CDR3 extends over 13 amino acids. Details on this clonotype: Its antigen is undetermined.

The source is a newborn girl in good health. The chain has TRBV10-3 and TRBJ2-7, with 10 positions matching TRBD1. The material sequenced was cord blood. The CDR3 DNA sequence: TGTGCCATCAGTGCAGACAGGGGGCGGGAGCAGTACTTC. This sequence encodes CAISADRGREQYF.